The T cell receptor (beta chain) described here comes from a study of cytomegalovirus exposure and HLA in healthy donors (dated by TCRdb to the late 2010s). At the level of the whole study: An earlier analysis of under 600 of the donors reported about 250 Gb of sequence data and some 120 million unique TCR beta sequences from about 179 million T cells. An early release covering roughly 600 HLA-typed donors comprised about 320 gigabases of sequencing data and 85 million to 100 million unique TCR sequences. Of the approximately 400 genotyped donors, approximately 83% fell in the genetic ancestry cluster associated with self-reported Caucasian donors. The aim of the study was to test whether cataloging public T cell receptors could identify signatures of past pathogen exposure. The T cell repertoires of under 750 subjects were profiled by immunosequencing and related to cytomegalovirus serostatus. Along with the approximately 700-subject first cohort, a separate validation cohort of over a hundred different subjects was used. The study combined high-throughput TCR immunosequencing, statistical association of individual TCRs with disease status, and machine learning to predict cytomegalovirus infection status. To study patterns of TCR occurrence, a later analysis re-analyzed previously published TCR beta repertoires from around 660 donors and added high-resolution HLA genotyping. In the later analysis, no new phenotypic data were used to find candidate immune exposures; instead, reliance was placed on TCR beta sequences and their occurrence across donors. To decide whether each TCR beta V gene segment behaved as functional or pseudogenic, an earlier analysis of some 580 of the donors relied on high-throughput TCR beta sequencing. Donor age, sex, ethnicity and CMV serostatus were compiled alongside the repertoire data. In a later genetic analysis, genome-wide SNP genotypes for about 55% of the roughly 670 donors were used, and that subset was treated as a discovery cohort. All discovery cohort repertoires had been generated on a single sequencing platform. Both class I and class II loci were covered by HLA typing, at four-digit resolution. The number of donors typed differed by locus, with 629-630 for A, B, C, DRB1 and DQB1, more than 500 for DQA1, approximately 570 for DPA1, and approximately 470 for DPB1. Roughly five DR-DQ haplotypes were handled as single units for association and clustering because linkage in the cohort was strong. Among around 400 genotyped donors of the cohort, an average of 235,054 unique TCR beta nucleotide sequences were sequenced per donor, roughly 20% of them non-productive.

The cohort consisted of more than 650 healthy bone marrow donors. All cohort members were sampled while nominally healthy, although unrecorded immune exposures were likely present. The donor was CMV seronegative and was included in the group of 352 seronegative cohort members. Every donor gave a peripheral blood sample, and the peripheral blood mononuclear cells from that sample were used for TCR beta sequencing. The Qiagen DNeasy Blood Extraction Kit was used to extract genomic DNA from the blood cell samples. What the work shows at the level of the full study, not this receptor alone: Sequencing depth was assumed to be roughly uniform across donors in the presence/absence analyses, though that assumption may not hold. A group of highly shared sequence variants was considered likely to be a technical artifact of the sequencing pipeline. When HLA alleles, especially DR and DQ, strongly co-occurred, TCR associations were difficult to assign to individual alleles. The classifier was reported to diagnose cytomegalovirus status with high specificity and sensitivity in both the original and validation cohorts. Three of the identified cytomegalovirus-associated TCR beta chains were confirmed in vitro to be specific for cytomegalovirus antigens. Most TCR sequences were observed very rarely across donors, whereas some public TCRs were present in many individuals. A further reported finding was that TCR beta sequences accurately predicted the HLA-A and HLA-B alleles for most subjects in the first cohort. A total of around 150 TCR beta chains were listed by the study as associated with cytomegalovirus. CMV serostatus was the only immune exposure information available for the cohort. Linkage disequilibrium might explain the correlated functional status among segregating V segments, but an unknown experimental factor could not be ruled out. In an earlier analysis of 587 of the donors, most TCR beta V segments appeared in productive rearrangements about 87% or about 30% of the time, broadly matching IMGT annotations. In this cohort, only TCR beta chains were sequenced, and detectable features were limited by the absence of alpha or paired-chain data. In a later analysis, the rate of TCR association differed among HLA loci, with DRB1 alleles having the most associated TCRs and HLA-C alleles having the fewest. According to a later analysis, parvovirus B19, influenza, CMV and Epstein-Barr virus appeared linked to several top co-occurrence clusters. Because some donors lacked HLA typing at each locus, the association tests relied only on the typed subset. An association between a missense DCLRE1C variant and V-gene and J-gene trimming of TCR beta chains was found in a later genetic analysis and replicated in an independent cohort. A later genetic analysis reported fewer N-insertions in productive TCRs among donors in an Asian-associated ancestry cluster than the approximately 700-donor mean. A later analysis associated around 16,000 TCR beta sequences with specific HLA alleles at a false discovery rate of 0.05. According to a later analysis, most CMV-associated TCR beta chains appeared to be HLA-restricted, and the HLA associations seemed to be driven largely by CMV exposure. It was suggested by the authors that the approach could potentially be generalized to other disease states and immunological phenotypes. Because counts were too low, around 18 rarely observed V segments, including chromosome 9 orphons, were left out of the earlier analysis of about 620 of the donors. In a later analysis, HLA-associated TCR beta chains were found to be more clonally expanded and to have lower generation probabilities than equally common non-associated chains.

Regarding this clone: Its antigen remains undetermined.

The method was the immunoSEQ multiplex PCR assay. For the multiplex PCR, a mixture combining 60 forward primers for TCR Vbeta segments and 13 reverse primers for TCR Jbeta segments was used. The CDR3 region of rearranged TCR beta genes was amplified from genomic DNA by a multiplex PCR assay. The amplified TCR beta libraries were sequenced on the Illumina HiSeq System as 87-base-pair reads. Turning to the authors' computational methods: A later analysis tallied 70 million to 100 million unique TCR beta chains across the 666 repertoires, and around 12 million of those chains were shared by two or more donors. A nearest-neighbor algorithm error-corrected the raw reads and collapsed the reads into unique sequences, merging closely related sequences to remove PCR and sequencing errors. CDR3 sequences were aligned to IMGT reference sequences to assign V, D and J gene segments. For a sequence to be retained, a match of at least six nucleotides to both a V gene segment and a J gene segment was required. Rearrangements were called productive when the CDR3 lacked stop codons and stayed in frame with V and J; all others were non-productive. CDR3 was defined by IMGT convention, running from the second conserved V-encoded cysteine to the conserved J-encoded phenylalanine. Sequences without an unambiguous match to a single V gene segment were excluded from the earlier analysis of 450 to 650 of the donors. An earlier analysis of almost 600 of the donors classified V segments as functional when productive rearrangements were above 56.7% and as segregating when the standard deviation between donors was above 5%. To diagnose cytomegalovirus status from the catalog of TCR beta chain sequences, a statistical classification framework was built. In a later analysis, TCR nucleotide sequences were compared against IMGT/GENE-DB human TR gene sequences so that V and J genes could be assigned. Using the TCRdist pipeline, a later analysis assigned CDR3 sequences along with most-parsimonious VDJ recombination scenarios. In a later analysis, each TCR beta chain was defined by its CDR3 amino acid sequence together with its V-gene family, and reads without a unique V-gene family were excluded. A later analysis removed 450 to 600 highly shared, low-generation-probability nucleotide sequences to deal with suspected cross-contamination and a sequencing artifact. In a later analysis, a clonal expansion index for each public chain was calculated from normalized within-repertoire ranks of inferred template counts. Generation probabilities in a later analysis came from a VDJ recombination model fitted to out-of-frame rearrangements, and those results were checked against IGoR. In a later analysis, TCR-TCR, TCR-HLA and TCR-CMV co-occurrence was scored with hypergeometric tests, and a repertoire-size bias correction was applied to TCR pairs. In a later analysis, false discovery rates were estimated by permuting HLA or CMV assignments 20 times. A later analysis grouped co-occurring TCRs with DBSCAN, adding TCRdist sequence similarity when clustering within HLA-allele-positive subsets. Repertoires with fewer than 30,000 or more than 120,000 public chains were left out of co-occurrence clustering, as were a few repertoires with anomalous nucleotide sharing. TCRdb holds this immuneACCESS table with in-frame rearrangements only. Some clones are missing; in checked studies, unresolved V genes explain under half, and the rest has no known cause. That table furnishes V, J and clone size, whereas the DNA furnished D and trimming. The table for this sample lists more than 100,000 clones. The ten largest make up roughly 3.5% of the sample.

The sequenced sample consisted of PBMCs. The origin of this receptor is a man aged 18 to 29 in good health and CMV-seronegative.

The CDR3 is CASSEALFARDEQYF. The nucleotide sequence reads as follows: TGTGCCAGCAGTGAAGCCCTTTTCGCTAGAGACGAGCAGTACTTC. Recombination linked TRBV6-1 to TRBJ2-7, with the D gene too uncertain to name. The germline V gene supplies CDR1 MNHNS and CDR2 SASEGT. The junction shows trimming of 0 bases on V and 5 bases on J, plus 14 bases between the germline ends. Including cysteine and phenylalanine, the CDR3 has 15 amino acids. Only the CDR3 DNA is retained, 45 bases long and in frame from the first base.